What follows is one TCR beta chain and its context. A much larger clone sits a single nucleotide away, making a read error possible. Assay: immunoSEQ multiplex PCR; the TCRdb copy retains only in-frame clones and omits some. The table has about 140,000 clones, more than 90% seen once. This record belongs to a study of T cell responses to AZD1222 COVID-19 vaccine. In the study overall: The analysis combined second doses at about 4 or about 12 weeks.

The CDR3 sequence is 13 residues long. This clonotype was sampled from an adult in good health. The rearrangement links TRBV12-3 or TRBV12-4 to TRBJ2-2; tentative D call: TRBD2 (5 bases). The starting material was peripheral blood, obtained on day 0 of AZD1222 vaccination. In nucleotides, the CDR3 is TGTGCCAGCACCCCTGCGGCGACCGGGAAGCTGTTTTTT. This codes for CASTPAATGKLFF.